Presented here are 4 T cell receptor beta chains from one specimen sequenced in a study of OX40 agonist ivuxolimab in advanced cancers. Libraries were made using the immunoSEQ multiplex PCR assay. TCRdb's version of the immuneACCESS table is confined to in-frame rearrangements and falls short of the full clone set. An unresolved V gene accounts for under half of the shortfall where checked; the remainder is of unknown origin. The sample records some 150,000 clones, about nine tenths of which are singletons. Less than 1.1% of the sample belongs to the ten largest clones. The sequenced sample was CD4+ or CD8+ T cells sorted from blood, obtained in a trial of the OX40 agonist ivuxolimab. The receptors stem from an adult with an advanced solid tumor such as melanoma, head and neck, liver or kidney cancer.

The V gene is TRBV30, the J gene TRBJ1-5; possible D gene TRBD1, 6 bases. Per the germline V gene, CDR1 is GTSNPN and CDR2 is SVGIG (reference sequence). This CDR3 region has 14 residues. The ends were cut back, 3 bases at V and 6 bases at J, with 15 bases in the middle. DNA for the CDR3: TGTGCCTGGAGAAAACAGGGAACTATTCAGCCCCAGCATTTT. Its protein is CAWRKQGTIQPQHF.

V and J are TRBV28 and TRBJ2-1, with 7 bases lining up with TRBD1. V shed 5 bases, J shed 7 bases, and the junction held 14 bases outside the gene matches. The CDR3 has 16 residues. Germline V gene sequence: CDR1 MDHEN, CDR2 SYDVKM. Here the CDR3 DNA reads TGTGCCAGCAGTCGATCCGGGACAGCTTTGGGGAATGAGCAGTTCTTC. Translating gives CASSRSGTALGNEQFF.

The V gene is TRBV21-1, the J gene TRBJ1-1; TRBD1 is taken as the D call from the table, unchecked against the DNA. TRBV21-1 is a known pseudogene. The CDR3 extends over 15 amino acids. The CDR3 loop is CASSIGTFSVTEAFF. As DNA, the CDR3 is TGTGCCAGCAGCATCGGGACATTCTCGGTCACTGAAGCTTTCTTT.

This clone was picked up one time. The J gene is TRBJ2-7, the V gene TRBV7-9; 10 bases map to TRBD2. Unmatched junction bases numbered 9, after V lost 1 base and J lost 6 bases. This CDR3 has 16 amino acids. Germline V gene sequence: CDR1 SEHNR, CDR2 FQNEAQ (reference sequence). The DNA for the CDR3 is TGTGCCAGCAGCTTAGGGCCTAGCGGGAGAAGTGCCGAGCAGTACTTC. The encoded protein is CASSLGPSGRSAEQYF.